This T cell receptor beta chain was identified in a study of OX40 agonist ivuxolimab in advanced cancers. Study-level background: While on treatment, patients had intravenous ivuxolimab at 0.01 to 10 mg/kg every 2 weeks.

The study sampled blood at baseline, cycle 4 day 1, and cycle 7 day 1. Between the trimmed V and J ends, which lost 9 bases and 0 bases, there was a span of 6 bases. Germline loops: CDR1 SGHTA, CDR2 FQGTGA. This CDR3 contains 13 residues. Sequencing used immunoSEQ multiplex PCR; TCRdb keeps in-frame clones, though not all of them. The sample comprises 70,000 to 95,000 clones, approximately 90% of which are singletons, and approximately 0.7% rests with the top ten. Sequenced here: CD4+ or CD8+ T cells sorted from blood, sampled in a trial of the OX40 agonist ivuxolimab. The rearrangement joins TRBV7-3 to TRBJ2-6; D gene ambiguous. This clonotype originated in an adult with an advanced solid tumor such as melanoma, head and neck, liver or kidney cancer. The CDR3 region is CASGNSGANVLTF. In DNA form, the CDR3 reads TGTGCCAGTGGAAACTCTGGGGCCAACGTCCTGACTTTC.